This T cell receptor (beta chain) was observed in a study of cytomegalovirus exposure and HLA in healthy donors (TCRdb year 2017). Background for the entire study: An earlier analysis of several hundred of the donors reported 276 Gb of sequence data and 100 million to 120 million unique TCR beta sequences obtained from about 179 million T cells. Typing coverage differed by locus: A, B, C, DRB1 and DQB1 were typed in about 620-630 donors, DQA1 in roughly 510, DPA1 in over 600, and DPB1 in just under 490. To decide whether each TCR beta V gene segment behaved as functional or pseudogenic, an earlier analysis of approximately 590 of the donors relied on high-throughput TCR beta sequencing. Along with the roughly 670-subject first cohort, a separate validation cohort of over a hundred different subjects was used. High-throughput TCR immunosequencing, statistical association of individual TCRs with disease status, and machine learning were combined to predict cytomegalovirus infection status. Every repertoire in the discovery cohort had been generated on one and the same sequencing platform. On average, roughly 240,000 unique TCR beta nucleotide sequences were sequenced per donor among about 400 genotyped donors of the cohort, with roughly a sixth of those sequences being non-productive. To study patterns of TCR occurrence, a later analysis re-analyzed previously published TCR beta repertoires from under 750 donors and added high-resolution HLA genotyping. Roughly 290 gigabases of sequencing data and approximately 91 million unique TCR sequences made up an early release that covered approximately 620 HLA-typed donors. Donor age, sex, ethnicity and CMV serostatus were compiled alongside the repertoire data. Several DR-DQ haplotypes were handled as single units for association and clustering, since linkage in the cohort was strong. Class I and class II HLA loci were covered by the typing at four-digit resolution. The study aimed to test whether cataloging public T cell receptors could reveal signatures of past pathogen exposure. Rather than using new phenotypic data, the later analysis identified candidate immune exposures from TCR beta sequences and from how often those sequences occurred across donors. Of the roughly 400 genotyped donors, 81% fell in the genetic ancestry cluster associated with self-reported Caucasian donors. A later genetic analysis took genome-wide SNP genotypes for about 55% of the roughly 700 donors and used that subset as a discovery cohort. Using immunosequencing, the study profiled T cell repertoires from around 680 subjects and related those repertoires to cytomegalovirus serostatus.

The cohort consisted of hundreds of healthy bone marrow donors. At the time of sampling, all cohort members were nominally healthy, though unrecorded immune exposures were likely present. The donor tested CMV seropositive, placing the donor among the roughly 300 seropositive members of the cohort. A peripheral blood sample was collected from each donor, and TCR beta sequencing was performed on peripheral blood mononuclear cells. Genomic DNA extraction from the blood cell samples was performed with the Qiagen DNeasy Blood Extraction Kit. V lost 4 bases and J lost 5 bases, and the count of bases not matched to a germline gene is 7. Its CDR3 holds 14 amino acids, cysteine through phenylalanine. Only CDR3 DNA remains: 42 bases, in frame from the first base. In the germline V gene, CDR1 corresponds to MNHNS and CDR2 to SASEGT. Points the paper makes about the study in general: A further reported finding was that TCR beta sequences accurately predicted the HLA-A and HLA-B alleles for most subjects in the first cohort. Across donors, most TCR sequences were observed very rarely, whereas some public TCRs were present in many individuals. Compared with the roughly 700-donor mean, donors in an Asian-associated ancestry cluster had fewer N-insertions in productive TCRs, according to a later genetic analysis. Because counts were too low, seventeen rarely observed V segments, including chromosome 9 orphons, were excluded from the earlier analysis of 500 to 700 of the donors. Presence/absence analyses assumed roughly uniform sequencing depth across donors, an assumption that may not hold. The authors suggested that the approach could potentially be extended to other disease states and immunological phenotypes. Three of the identified cytomegalovirus-associated TCR beta chains were confirmed in vitro to be specific for cytomegalovirus antigens. This cohort had only TCR beta chains sequenced, and the lack of alpha or paired-chain data limited which features could be detected. A later analysis found that TCR association rates varied across HLA loci, with DRB1 alleles showing the most associated TCRs and HLA-C alleles the fewest. In a later analysis, most CMV-associated TCR beta chains were found to appear HLA-restricted, with HLA associations seemingly driven largely by CMV exposure. In an earlier analysis of several hundred of the donors, most TCR beta V segments were observed in productive rearrangements about 90% or about 30% of the time, broadly matching IMGT annotations. The study listed 164 TCR beta chains as associated with cytomegalovirus. Some IMGT-functional V segments, including TRBV6-2 and TRBV6-3, could not be distinguished by the 87-base-pair reads and were therefore excluded. Linkage disequilibrium might explain the correlated functional status among segregating V segments, but an unknown experimental factor could not be ruled out. A cluster of highly shared sequence variants was judged likely to represent a technical artifact of the sequencing pipeline. Immune exposure information for the cohort was limited to CMV serostatus. In a later analysis, HLA-associated TCR beta chains were found to be more clonally expanded and to have lower generation probabilities than equally common non-associated chains. Assigning TCR associations to individual alleles was difficult when HLA alleles, especially DR and DQ, strongly co-occurred. Because HLA typing was unavailable for some donors at each locus, only the typed subset was used in association tests. Cytomegalovirus status was reported to be diagnosed by the classifier with high specificity and sensitivity in both the original and validation cohorts. A later analysis associated approximately 17,000 TCR beta sequences with specific HLA alleles at a false discovery rate of 0.05. V-gene and J-gene trimming of TCR beta chains was associated with a missense DCLRE1C variant in a later genetic analysis, and the association was replicated in an independent cohort. Several of the top co-occurrence clusters appeared to be linked to parvovirus B19, influenza, CMV and Epstein-Barr virus, according to a later analysis.

Regarding this clone: No antigen is known for it. Base qualities are not recorded, but no much larger clone differs from it by a single base.

Library generation was performed with the immunoSEQ multiplex PCR assay. The multiplex PCR relied on a mix of 60 forward primers for TCR Vbeta segments and 13 reverse primers for TCR Jbeta segments. A multiplex PCR assay on genomic DNA amplified the CDR3 region of rearranged TCR beta genes. The amplified TCR beta libraries were sequenced on the Illumina HiSeq System as 87-base-pair reads. The paper's data handling went like this. A later analysis counted tens of millions of unique TCR beta chains across the 650 to 700 repertoires, and roughly 9.9 million of these chains were shared by at least two donors. To remove PCR and sequencing errors, raw reads were error-corrected and collapsed into unique sequences using a nearest-neighbor algorithm that merged closely related sequences. To assign V, D and J gene segments, CDR3 sequences were aligned to IMGT reference sequences. Each retained sequence needed at least a six-nucleotide match to both a V gene segment and a J gene segment. A rearrangement counted as productive if the CDR3 had no stop codons and remained in frame with V and J, and every other rearrangement counted as non-productive. CDR3 was defined by IMGT convention, running from the second conserved V-encoded cysteine to the conserved J-encoded phenylalanine. The earlier analysis of 450 to 750 of the donors excluded any sequence lacking an unambiguous match to a single V gene segment. An earlier analysis of several hundred of the donors classified V segments as functional when productive rearrangements were above 56.7% and as segregating when the standard deviation between donors was above 5%. A statistical classification framework was developed to diagnose cytomegalovirus status using the catalog of TCR beta chain sequences. In a later analysis, V and J genes were assigned by comparing TCR nucleotide sequences against IMGT/GENE-DB human TR gene sequences. A later analysis assigned CDR3 sequences and most-parsimonious VDJ recombination scenarios with the TCRdist pipeline. In a later analysis, each TCR beta chain was defined by its CDR3 amino acid sequence together with its V-gene family, and reads lacking a unique V-gene family were excluded. In a later analysis, fewer than 600 highly shared, low-generation-probability nucleotide sequences were removed to address suspected cross-contamination and a sequencing artifact. In a later analysis, a clonal expansion index for each public chain was calculated from normalized within-repertoire ranks of inferred template counts. In a later analysis, generation probabilities were computed using a VDJ recombination model fitted to out-of-frame rearrangements, and the results were checked against IGoR. Hypergeometric tests were used in a later analysis to score TCR-TCR, TCR-HLA and TCR-CMV co-occurrence, with a repertoire-size bias correction applied to the TCR pairs. To estimate false discovery rates, a later analysis permuted the HLA or CMV assignments 20 times. In a later analysis, co-occurring TCRs were grouped using DBSCAN, and TCRdist sequence similarity was added for clustering within HLA-allele-positive subsets. Co-occurrence clustering excluded repertoires with fewer than 30,000 or more than 120,000 public chains, plus five with anomalous nucleotide sharing. TCRdb provides this immuneACCESS table in a form limited to in-frame rearrangements. Some clones are lacking; in checked studies, under half of them reflect an unresolved V gene, and why the rest are absent is not known. D and trimming were read from the DNA, whereas the V and J calls and clone size are those reported in that table. The sample contains about 150,000 clones, 70% of them found a single time. Approximately 2% of the sample is held by the ten biggest clonotypes.

Sequenced material: PBMCs. The clonotype comes from a woman aged 60-75 years in good health and CMV-seropositive. The chain was built from TRBV6-1 and TRBJ2-7, and 8 junction bases match TRBD2. In nucleotide form, the sequence is TGTGCCAGCAGTGCTCCCGGGACTAGTCACGAGCAGTACTTC. Protein translation: CASSAPGTSHEQYF.